These 27 T cell receptor beta chains share one sample of origin, sequenced in a study of blood T cell repertoires in COVID-19. Method: immunoSEQ multiplex PCR; TCRdb's copy keeps in-frame clones and lacks some. The repertoire holds fewer than 200,000 clones, with roughly 87% as singletons. Sequenced material: peripheral blood. These receptors all stem from a man younger than 30 who had recovered from COVID-19.

The genes are TRBV3-1 (or the pseudogene TRBV3-2) and TRBJ1-1; D is unresolved. Per the germline V gene, CDR1 is LGHDT and CDR2 is YNNKEL (reference sequence). Trimming left V 0 bases short and J 1 base short, with 12 bases between. The CDR3 extends over 16 amino acids. CDR3 sequence (DNA): TGTGCCAGCAGCCAAGAAAACGGCCGGGGGAACACTGAAGCTTTCTTT. Protein product: CASSQENGRGNTEAFF.

This clone was recorded once. The chain links TRBV6-5 to TRBJ2-2; TRBD1 agrees at 10 bases. Germline V CDR1 and CDR2: MNHEY, SVGAGI. Trimming removed 9 bases from V and 4 bases from J; junction bases left unmatched: 5. This CDR3 comprises 14 residues. CDR3 coding DNA: TGTGCCAGTCAGACAGGGGGCAGCACCGGGGAGCTGTTTTTT. It yields the protein CASQTGGSTGELFF.

The genes are TRBV6-2 or TRBV6-3 and TRBJ2-3; 7 nucleotides align to TRBD2. This CDR3 has 14 amino acids. Germline-derived CDR1 and CDR2 are MNHEY and SVGEGT. V was clipped by 3 bases and J by 3 bases; unmatched bases: 3. This CDR3 is CASSYRRETDTQYF. For the CDR3, the DNA is TGTGCCAGCAGTTATCGGCGGGAGACAGATACGCAGTATTTT.

The genes are TRBV28 and TRBJ2-7; 9 bases are shared with TRBD1. The ends lost 6 bases at V and 2 bases at J; junction bases unmatched: 8. The CDR3 spans 15 residues. Germline assignment: CDR1 MDHEN and CDR2 SYDVKM. The CDR3 coding sequence is TGTGCCAGCAGGCCCCCACGACAGGGGGCCTACGAGCAGTACTTC. As protein: CASRPPRQGAYEQYF.

The V call is TRBV28, the J call TRBJ2-7; tentative D call: TRBD1 (6 bases). Trimming left V 7 bases short and J 1 base short, with 14 bases between. CDR1 MDHEN and CDR2 SYDVKM come from the germline V gene. The CDR3 runs 14 residues. CDR3 nucleotide sequence: TGTGCCAGCAATTCCCTGGGACATTCCTACGAGCAGTACTTC. Amino acid sequence: CASNSLGHSYEQYF.

The table lists this clone with a count of one. J is TRBJ2-2 and V is TRBV13; TRBD1 matches 9 bases. This CDR3 has 15 residues. Germline lookup yields CDR1 PRHDT and CDR2 FYEKMQ (reference sequence). The J segment lost 3 bases and the V segment lost 5 bases, leaving 4 bases of the junction unmatched. DNA for the CDR3: TGTGCCAGCAGCCCCGGACAGGGGTACACCGGGGAGCTGTTTTTT. Protein: CASSPGQGYTGELFF.

A few counts support this clone. The chain uses TRBV28 and TRBJ1-5, with a tentative D call TRBD1 (5 bases). Germline V lookup: CDR1 MDHEN, CDR2 SYDVKM. V lost 1 base, J lost 1 base, and 11 bases lay in between. CDR3 size: 16 residues. In nucleotides, the CDR3 is TGTGCCAGCAGTTTATATAGCACAGGAAGCAATCAGCCCCAGCATTTT. Translating it yields CASSLYSTGSNQPQHF.

The chain recombines TRBV30 with TRBJ1-6; D is unresolved. The V end was cut by 0 bases, the J end by 7 bases, with 13 bases between. Germline V CDR1 and CDR2: GTSNPN, SVGIG (reference sequence). The CDR3 is made up of 15 amino acids. The DNA of the CDR3 is TGTGCCTGGAGTGTCGTGGGAGGCTTGAATTCACCCCTCCACTTT. Amino acids: CAWSVVGGLNSPLHF.

The chain is built from TRBV5-1 and TRBJ2-5; perhaps TRBD2 as D (5 bases). Germline loops: CDR1 SGHRS, CDR2 YFSETQ. V was shortened by 0 bases and J by 5 bases, with 17 bases between the two germline ends. CDR3 size: 16 residues. Here the CDR3 DNA reads TGCGCCAGCAGCTTGGGTTCCTTAGCGAGATGGGAGACCCAGTACTTC. This gives the protein CASSLGSLARWETQYF.

The chain joins TRBV2 to TRBJ2-5; 8 bases line up with TRBD1. Looked up from germline, CDR1 is SNHLY and CDR2 is FYNNEI. This CDR3 has 14 residues. V lost 6 bases to trimming and J lost 5 bases; unmatched junction nucleotides: 8. In nucleotides, the CDR3 is TGTGCCAGCAGGCCCTCAGGGGGCGAGGAGACCCAGTACTTC. It codes for CASRPSGGEETQYF.

V gene TRBV7-2 combines with J gene TRBJ2-5; 7 bases align to TRBD1. The CDR3 consists of 14 residues. J was trimmed by 4 bases and V by 6 bases; bases with no gene match: 8. CDR1 is SGHTA, CDR2 FQGNSA, per germline. Written as DNA, the CDR3 is TGTGCCAGCAGATTGCAGGGGGTAGGAGAGACCCAGTACTTC. Its protein is CASRLQGVGETQYF.

About this clone itself: The identical CDR3 is also encoded by other nucleotide sequences in the sample. This chain joins TRBV6-5 and TRBJ2-3, with a tentative D call TRBD2 (5 bases). Trimming stripped 3 bases from V and 0 bases from J, with 10 bases between. Germline V CDR1 and CDR2: MNHEY, SVGAGI. This CDR3 is built from 15 residues. The CDR3 DNA reads as TGTGCCAGCAGTTATCGGGGATCTAGCACAGATACGCAGTATTTT. Translating it yields CASSYRGSSTDTQYF.

This chain links TRBV9 with TRBJ2-3, with TRBD2 matching 7 bases. CDR1 and CDR2 (germline): SGDLS, YYNGEE. V trimming: 6 bases; J trimming: 10 bases; junction bases outside the gene matches: 8. This CDR3 has 12 amino acids. In DNA form, the CDR3 reads TGTGCCAGCAACTACCCTAGCGGTCCGCAGTATTTT. Its translation: CASNYPSGPQYF. Complete variable domain (other parts from reference TRBV9 and TRBJ2-3): DSGVTQTPKHLITATGQRVTLRCSPRSGDLSVYWYQQSLDQGLQFLIQYYNGEERAKGNILERFSAQQFPDLHSELNLSSLELGDSALYFCASNYPSGPQYFGPGTRLTVL.

This clone was detected only once. The V and J genes are TRBV7-9 and TRBJ1-2, with D possibly being TRBD1 (5 bases). There are 12 residues in the CDR3. In germline, CDR1 is SEHNR, CDR2 FQNEAQ (reference sequence). The V and J ends lost 3 bases and 6 bases respectively, with 8 bases between them. CDR3 nucleotides: TGTGCCAGCAGCTTGCGCAGGGATGGCTACACCTTC. Translation gives CASSLRRDGYTF.

V gene TRBV6-2 or TRBV6-3 combines with J gene TRBJ2-1; a weak D match, TRBD2 (5 bases). V was cut by 0 bases and J by 3 bases, with 9 bases left in between. Germline V lookup: CDR1 MNHEY, CDR2 SVGEGT. This CDR3 contains 15 residues. The CDR3 spells CASSYSASSYNEQFF. The CDR3 DNA reads as TGTGCCAGCAGTTACTCGGCTAGCAGCTACAATGAGCAGTTCTTC.

This chain uses TRBV9 with TRBJ2-1, with 7 bases that match TRBD2. Germline loops: CDR1 SGDLS, CDR2 YYNGEE. V shed 4 bases, J shed 5 bases, and the junction held 18 bases outside the gene matches. CDR3 length: 18 amino acids. The CDR3 nucleotides read TGTGCCAGCAGCCCTCTAGCAGCGGGACGCTTGGGAAACAATGAGCAGTTCTTC. As protein: CASSPLAAGRLGNNEQFF.

This sequence joins TRBV19 and TRBJ2-1, with 7 bases identical to TRBD2. This CDR3 comprises 18 residues. After removal of 5 bases from V and 9 bases from J, the junction contained 22 bases not matched to a gene. Germline CDR1 and CDR2: LNHDA and SQIVND (reference sequence). CDR3 in amino acids: CASSLHPGLQRGGGEQFF. CDR3 nucleotide sequence: TGTGCCAGTAGTCTTCATCCGGGCCTACAGCGGGGTGGGGGTGAGCAGTTCTTC.

The chain has TRBV25-1 and TRBJ1-2, with TRBD1 identical over 10 bases. The CDR3 contains 14 residues. With V trimmed by 4 bases and J by 8 bases, 7 bases remained unmatched. Germline V gives CDR1 MGHDK, CDR2 SYGVNS. The CDR3 DNA reads as TGTGCCAGCAGTGCCGCCGGGACAGGGGACGGCTACACCTTC. It translates to CASSAAGTGDGYTF.

The rearrangement links TRBV7-2 to TRBJ2-2; 8 bases agree with TRBD1. Germline CDR1 SGHTA, CDR2 FQGNSA. V shed 5 bases, J shed 4 bases, and the junction held 3 bases outside the gene matches. The CDR3 length is 14 residues. The CDR3 protein is CASSPDRATGELFF. The CDR3 region has the DNA TGTGCCAGCAGCCCGGACAGGGCCACCGGGGAGCTGTTTTTT.

This CDR3 is CATSANRELGGYTF. CDR3 nucleotides: TGTGCCACCAGTGCTAACAGGGAATTGGGCGGCTACACCTTC. This chain links TRBV24-1 with TRBJ1-2, with TRBD1 as a possible D gene (6 bases). Between the trimmed V and J ends, which lost 5 bases and 8 bases, there was a span of 17 bases. CDR3 length equals 14 residues. The germline V gene encodes CDR1 KGHDR and CDR2 SFDVKD.

In this sample, this clone turned up once. The genes are TRBV19 and TRBJ1-5, with D possibly being TRBD1 (6 bases). Trimming took off 4 bases at V and 4 bases at J, with 8 bases between the two ends. Germline values: CDR1 LNHDA, CDR2 SQIVND (reference sequence). The length of the CDR3 is 13 residues. CDR3 sequence (DNA): TGTGCCAGTAGTAAAACAGGGAATCAGCCCCAGCATTTT. This gives the protein CASSKTGNQPQHF.

The gene calls are TRBV5-4 and TRBJ2-7; D might be TRBD1 (5 bases). V dropped 4 bases and J dropped 1 base, with 15 bases sitting between them. The CDR3 contains 15 residues. Germline loops: CDR1 SGHNT, CDR2 YYREEE (reference sequence). CDR3 bases: TGTGCCAGCAGCGCCTCTCGGGCAGGGTCCTACGAGCAGTACTTC. Translating gives CASSASRAGSYEQYF. Full variable domain (outside the CDR3, taken from reference TRBV5-4 and TRBJ2-7): ETGVTQSPTHLIKTRGQQVTLRCSSQSGHNTVSWYQQALGQGPQFIFQYYREEENGRGNFPPRFSGLQFPNYSSELNVNALELDDSALYLCASSASRAGSYEQYFGPGTRLTVT.

With respect to this clone: Relative to the germline gene, one junction end is altered; a read error may explain this. The rearrangement joins TRBV7-7 to TRBJ2-5, with no clear D. The CDR3 length is 14 residues. CDR1 is SSHAT and CDR2 is FNYEAQ in the germline V gene (reference sequence). CDR3 protein: CASSLDISSRTQYF. The DNA for the CDR3 is TGTGCTAGCAGCTTAGATATCTCCTCCAGGACCCAGTACTTC.

This chain links TRBV6-2 or TRBV6-3 with TRBJ1-1, with TRBD1 matching over 7 bases. The CDR3 covers 15 residues. Germline CDR1 and CDR2: MNHEY and SVGEGT. J lost 1 base, V lost 4 bases, and 6 bases had no gene match. The CDR3 sequence: CASSSRQGSNTEAFF. CDR3 nucleotide sequence: TGTGCCAGCAGTTCTCGACAGGGCTCGAACACTGAAGCTTTCTTT.

This chain links TRBV18 with TRBJ1-3; D may be TRBD1 (5 bases). This CDR3 has 17 residues. Trimming shortened V by 6 bases and J by 0 bases, and 18 bases separated the two germline ends. Germline CDR1 and CDR2: KGHSH and LQKENI. The CDR3 sequence: CASSPTLTADSGNTIYF. DNA of the CDR3: TGTGCCAGCTCCCCCACTCTGACAGCAGACTCTGGAAACACCATATATTTT. Drawing the rest from reference TRBV18 and TRBJ1-3, the complete variable domain is NAGVMQNPRHLVRRRGQEARLRCSPMKGHSHVYWYRQLPEEGLKFMVYLQKENIIDESGMPKERFSAEFPKEGPSILRIQQVVRGDSAAYFCASSPTLTADSGNTIYFGEGSWLTVV.

The chain joins TRBV4-1 to TRBJ2-7; TRBD1 might be the D (6 bases). Trimming stripped 0 bases from V and 7 bases from J, with 16 bases between. The CDR3 has 15 residues. Germline CDR1 MGHRA, CDR2 YSYEKL. CDR3 nucleotide sequence: TGCGCCAGCAGCCAAGAATGGGGGCAGTCCCGTGAGCAGTACTTC. It is translated as CASSQEWGQSREQYF.

The chain uses TRBV6-5 and TRBJ2-7, with 9 bases aligning to TRBD2. The trim removed 7 bases at V and 0 bases at J, leaving 7 bases unmatched. The CDR3 length is 15 residues. Per the germline V gene, CDR1 is MNHEY and CDR2 is SVGAGI. CDR3 sequence reads: CASTALAGPSYEQYF. DNA of the CDR3: TGTGCCAGCACAGCGCTAGCGGGACCCTCCTACGAGCAGTACTTC.